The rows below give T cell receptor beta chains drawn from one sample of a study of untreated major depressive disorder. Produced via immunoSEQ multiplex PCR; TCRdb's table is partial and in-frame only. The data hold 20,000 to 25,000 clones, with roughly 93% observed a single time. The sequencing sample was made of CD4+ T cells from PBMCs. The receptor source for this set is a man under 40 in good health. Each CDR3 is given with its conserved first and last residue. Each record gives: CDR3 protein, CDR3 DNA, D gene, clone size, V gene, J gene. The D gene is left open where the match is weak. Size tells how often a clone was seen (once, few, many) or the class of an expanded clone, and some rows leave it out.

CASSQVPVEPWGYTF	TGCGCCAGCAGCCAAGTACCGGTAGAACCCTGGGGCTACACCTTC	NA	NA	TRBV4-1	TRBJ1-2
CASSARTGNTEAFF	TGTGCCAGCAGCGCCCGGACGGGGAACACTGAAGCTTTCTTT	NA	NA	TRBV7-3	TRBJ1-1
CAIRLATNTGELFF	TGTGCCATCAGACTAGCGACCAACACCGGGGAGCTGTTTTTT	TRBD2	NA	TRBV10-3	TRBJ2-2
CASGPGDRNTEAFF	TGTGCTAGTGGACCCGGGGACAGGAACACTGAAGCTTTCTTT	TRBD1	NA	TRBV12-5	TRBJ1-1
CASSLLAGGPPDTQYF	TGTGCCAGCAGCCTCTTAGCGGGAGGGCCGCCAGATACGCAGTATTTT	TRBD2	NA	TRBV5-4	TRBJ2-3
CASTPDPGNAYEQYF	TGTGCCAGCACCCCTGACCCGGGAAACGCCTACGAGCAGTACTTC	NA	NA	TRBV5-6	TRBJ2-7
CASSQGRGEKLFF	TGCGCCAGCAGCCAAGGCAGGGGTGAAAAACTGTTTTTT	NA	few	TRBV4-3	TRBJ1-4
CSVAPANTEAFF	TGCAGCGTTGCCCCAGCAAACACTGAAGCTTTCTTT	NA	NA	TRBV29-1	TRBJ1-1
CASSWTGGNQPQHF	TGTGCCAGCAGTTGGACAGGGGGAAATCAGCCCCAGCATTTT	TRBD1	NA	TRBV28	TRBJ1-5
CASSFGFEQYF	TGTGCCAGCAGTTTCGGCTTCGAGCAGTACTTC	NA	NA	TRBV27	TRBJ2-7
CASSARGLGDQPQHF	TGTGCCAGCAGTGCCCGTGGACTCGGGGATCAGCCCCAGCATTTT	NA	NA	TRBV2	TRBJ1-5
CASSQFNPLGPRTSYEQYF	TGTGCCAGCAGCCAATTCAATCCTCTCGGGCCCCGGACCTCCTACGAGCAGTACTTC	NA	once	TRBV4-2	TRBJ2-7
CATSRGTATYGYTF	TGTGCCACCAGCCGGGGGACGGCCACCTATGGCTACACCTTC	NA	once	TRBV15	TRBJ1-2
CASRMAGVYEQYF	TGTGCCAGCAGGATGGCGGGAGTGTACGAGCAGTACTTC	TRBD2	NA	TRBV6-1	TRBJ2-7
CASSPQTGGSYGYTF	TGTGCCAGCAGCCCGCAGACAGGGGGTTCCTATGGCTACACCTTC	TRBD1	NA	TRBV5-5	TRBJ1-2
CASSLGSAGEISYEQYF	TGTGCCAGCAGCCTTGGATCAGCGGGAGAAATCTCCTACGAGCAGTACTTC	TRBD2	NA	TRBV9	TRBJ2-7
CAWSVGGGSYEQYF	TGTGCCTGGAGTGTAGGGGGGGGCTCCTACGAGCAGTACTTC	NA	NA	TRBV30	TRBJ2-7
CATSGGSLPHEQYF	TGTGCCACCAGCGGGGGTAGTCTTCCCCACGAGCAGTACTTC	NA	NA	TRBV15	TRBJ2-7
CASSSLRGRRVSGNTIYF	TGTGCCAGCAGCTCCCTACGAGGACGGAGGGTCTCTGGAAACACCATATATTTT	NA	NA	TRBV7-8	TRBJ1-3
CASSVDPLIPYEQYF	TGTGCCAGCAGCGTAGACCCCCTAATACCCTACGAGCAGTACTTC	NA	NA	TRBV9	TRBJ2-7
CASSPPGGSSGNTIYF	TGTGCCAGCTCACCACCGGGAGGGAGTTCTGGAAACACCATATATTTT	NA	NA	TRBV18	TRBJ1-3
CAISPASSYEQYF	TGTGCCATCAGTCCTGCGAGCTCCTACGAGCAGTACTTC	NA	NA	TRBV10-3	TRBJ2-7
CASSVQGAQAFF	TGTGCCAGCAGTGTACAGGGGGCGCAAGCTTTCTTT	TRBD1	NA	TRBV27	TRBJ1-1
CASSLEGRSQFF	TGCGCCAGCAGCTTGGAGGGGCGATCGCAGTTCTTC	NA	once	TRBV5-1	TRBJ2-1
CASSLDSNQPQHF	TGCGCCAGCAGCCTCGACAGCAATCAGCCCCAGCATTTT	NA	NA	TRBV5-1	TRBJ1-5
CASSTPRDTPRIGENIQYF	TGTGCCAGTAGTACTCCAAGGGACACCCCAAGAATTGGGGAAAACATTCAGTACTTC	NA	NA	TRBV19	TRBJ2-4
CASSPGVAGGTGREQYF	TGCGCCAGCAGCCCAGGGGTAGCGGGAGGTACGGGTCGCGAGCAGTACTTC	TRBD2	NA	TRBV4-1	TRBJ2-7
CSAPDNYGYTF	TGCAGTGCTCCAGATAACTATGGCTACACCTTC	NA	NA	TRBV20-1	TRBJ1-2
CASSLGSTALWNEQFF	TGCGCCAGCAGCTTGGGGAGCACTGCCCTCTGGAATGAGCAGTTCTTC	NA	NA	TRBV5-1	TRBJ2-1
CSVDGEFGTDTQYF	TGCAGCGTTGATGGGGAGTTCGGGACAGATACGCAGTATTTT	NA	once	TRBV29-1	TRBJ2-3
CASSQDGQGGQPQHF	TGCGCCAGCAGCCAAGATGGACAGGGGGGTCAGCCCCAGCATTTT	TRBD1	NA	TRBV4-3	TRBJ1-5
CASSLALGTAYEQYF	TGTGCCAGCAGCTTGGCCCTAGGGACGGCCTACGAGCAGTACTTC	NA	NA	TRBV5-4	TRBJ2-7
CASSYGTGVSYEQYF	TGTGCCAGCAGCTACGGGACAGGGGTCTCCTACGAGCAGTACTTC	TRBD1	NA	TRBV9	TRBJ2-7
CASRGRFRDNYGYTF	TGTGCCAGCAGAGGGCGGTTCAGGGATAACTATGGCTACACCTTC	NA	NA	TRBV7-9	TRBJ1-2
CASSQDTAGYRAEQYF	TGCGCCAGCAGCCAAGATACGGCAGGGTATCGGGCCGAGCAGTACTTC	NA	NA	TRBV4-1	TRBJ2-7
CASSLADSGYQETQYF	TGTGCCAGCAGCTTAGCGGACTCCGGGTACCAAGAGACCCAGTACTTC	NA	few	TRBV7-9	TRBJ2-5
CASSLGLESQPQHF	TGTGCCAGCAGCTTGGGTCTTGAAAGTCAGCCCCAGCATTTT	NA	NA	TRBV5-6	TRBJ1-5
CSVEEFYEQYF	TGCAGCGTTGAAGAGTTCTACGAGCAGTACTTC	NA	NA	TRBV29-1	TRBJ2-7
CASSFGETQYF	TGTGCCAGCAGCTTTGGTGAGACCCAGTACTTC	NA	NA	TRBV7-2	TRBJ2-5
CASRPGQGSSGANVLTF	TGTGCCAGCAGGCCGGGACAGGGTTCTTCTGGGGCCAACGTCCTGACTTTC	TRBD1	NA	TRBV2	TRBJ2-6
CASSYGGNSNQPQHF	TGTGCCAGCAGTTACGGAGGGAATAGCAATCAGCCCCAGCATTTT	NA	NA	TRBV6-5	TRBJ1-5
CASSLALQETQYF	TGTGCCAGCAGCTTGGCCTTACAAGAGACCCAGTACTTC	NA	NA	TRBV5-4	TRBJ2-5
CASSLGLGDSYEQYF	TGCGCCAGCAGCTTGGGACTAGGGGATTCCTACGAGCAGTACTTC	NA	NA	TRBV5-1	TRBJ2-7
CASSDSGHTSTDTQYF	TGTGCCAGCAGTGACAGTGGACATACCAGCACAGATACGCAGTATTTT	NA	NA	TRBV25-1	TRBJ2-3
CASSLGGTGEGYTF	TGTGCCAGCAGCCTCGGAGGAACTGGAGAAGGCTACACCTTC	NA	NA	TRBV4-2	TRBJ1-2
CATKQVEAFF	TGTGCCACCAAACAGGTTGAAGCTTTCTTT	NA	NA	TRBV28	TRBJ1-1
CAWSDFGETQYF	TGTGCCTGGAGCGACTTTGGAGAGACCCAGTACTTC	NA	NA	TRBV30	TRBJ2-5
CASSSGSSYNEQFF	TGTGCCAGCAGTAGCGGGAGCTCCTACAATGAGCAGTTCTTC	TRBD2	NA	TRBV6-5	TRBJ2-1
CATQGGPYNEQFF	TGCGCCACCCAGGGGGGTCCCTACAATGAGCAGTTCTTC	NA	few	TRBV4-3	TRBJ2-1
CSVTRTSAYEQYF	TGCAGCGTCACCCGGACTAGCGCTTACGAGCAGTACTTC	TRBD2	NA	TRBV29-1	TRBJ2-7
CASSLDRTNYGYTF	TGTGCCAGCAGCTTGGACAGAACTAACTATGGCTACACCTTC	NA	NA	TRBV5-6	TRBJ1-2
CASSPGLAGLRNEQFF	TGTGCCAGCAGCCCGGGACTAGCGGGACTTAGGAATGAGCAGTTCTTC	TRBD2	NA	TRBV9	TRBJ2-1
CASNKQGRGETQYF	TGTGCCAGCAACAAACAGGGTCGGGGGGAGACCCAGTACTTC	NA	NA	TRBV7-8	TRBJ2-5
CASSPRQGGTEAFF	TGTGCCAGCAGCCCCCGACAGGGAGGGACTGAAGCTTTCTTT	TRBD1	NA	TRBV9	TRBJ1-1
CASSKTELAKNIQYF	TGTGCCAGCAGCAAAACGGAGCTAGCCAAAAACATTCAGTACTTC	NA	NA	TRBV2	TRBJ2-4
CASRQQYSGNTIYF	TGCGCCAGTCGACAGCAGTACTCTGGAAACACCATATATTTT	NA	NA	TRBV5-1	TRBJ1-3